This entry lists 23 T cell receptor beta chains sequenced from one sample in a study of blood T cell repertoires in COVID-19. Here immunoSEQ multiplex PCR was the method, and the copy in TCRdb shows in-frame clones only, minus some. Found here are about 94,000 clones, just over 85% of them singletons; the top ten hold approximately 13%. The specimen sequenced was peripheral blood. Every receptor here comes from a woman in her sixties in a cohort sampled during active or convalescent COVID-19.

The rearrangement uses TRBV7-2 and TRBJ2-1, with TRBD2 identical over 11 bases. Germline CDR1 and CDR2: SGHTA and FQGNSA. CDR3 length: 17 residues. Germline trimming cut 1 base from V and 8 bases from J; bases unmatched to any gene: 10. This CDR3 reads CASSLVVAGGPGDEQFF. The CDR3 DNA is TGTGCCAGCAGCTTAGTTGTAGCGGGGGGGCCAGGCGATGAGCAGTTCTTC.

The CDR3 coding sequence is TGCAGTGCCATAAAGGGGGAGACCCAGTACTTC. Protein sequence: CSAIKGETQYF. The chain is built from TRBV20-1 and TRBJ2-5; D is perhaps TRBD1 (5 bases). Germline lookup yields CDR1 DFQATT and CDR2 SNEGSKA (reference sequence). This CDR3 has 11 amino acids. Trimming pared 6 bases from V and 5 bases from J, leaving 10 bases between.

The chain uses TRBV5-4 and TRBJ1-2; the match to TRBD1 covers 10 bases. V was clipped by 5 bases and J by 6 bases; unmatched bases: 16. CDR3 size: 17 residues. Germline CDR1 reads SGHNT; CDR2 reads YYREEE (reference sequence). This chain's CDR3 is CASSPTGTGAPRDGYTF. The CDR3 DNA reads as TGTGCCAGCAGTCCCACCGGGACAGGGGCTCCTAGGGATGGCTACACCTTC.

The chain uses TRBV6-1 and TRBJ1-3, with D unclear. Germline V gene data show CDR1 as MNHNS and CDR2 as SASEGT. The CDR3 is 14 residues long. Between the trimmed V and J ends, which lost 2 bases and 2 bases, there was a span of 7 bases. This CDR3 reads CASSESVPGNTIYF. As DNA, the CDR3 is TGTGCCAGCAGTGAATCGGTGCCTGGAAACACCATATATTTT.

This chain connects TRBV20-1 to TRBJ1-1; D unclear. Germline V CDR1 and CDR2: DFQATT, SNEGSKA (reference sequence). The ends were cut back, 5 bases at V and 5 bases at J, with 18 bases in the middle. The CDR3 runs to 14 residues. In nucleotides, the CDR3 is TGCAGTGCTCGTGACACCCAGTCTTGGACTGAAGCTTTCTTT. Amino acid sequence: CSARDTQSWTEAFF.

The genes are TRBV3-1 (or the pseudogene TRBV3-2) and TRBJ1-5, with TRBD1 as a possible D gene (5 bases). Per germline, CDR1 LGHDT and CDR2 YNNKEL (reference sequence). This CDR3 has 14 amino acids. Between the trimmed V and J ends, which lost 2 bases and 7 bases, there was a span of 12 bases. The CDR3 nucleotides read TGTGCCAGCAGCCAAACAGGTTCGGGCCAGCCCCAGCATTTT. Its protein product is CASSQTGSGQPQHF.

For the CDR3, the DNA is TGTGCCAGCAGCCCCGGGGGATCGAACACTGAAGCTTTCTTT. Its translation is CASSPGGSNTEAFF. V usage is TRBV3-1 (or the pseudogene TRBV3-2) and J usage is TRBJ1-1; perhaps TRBD1 as D (5 bases). V lost 4 bases, J lost 1 base, and 10 bases lay in between. Looked up from germline, CDR1 is LGHDT and CDR2 is YNNKEL (reference sequence). This CDR3 is built from 14 residues.

This rearrangement joins TRBV3-1 (or the pseudogene TRBV3-2) to TRBJ2-5; the match to TRBD2 covers 11 bases. The length of the CDR3 is 16 residues. The trim removed 4 bases at V and 3 bases at J, leaving 7 bases unmatched. Looked up from germline, CDR1 is LGHDT and CDR2 is YNNKEL (reference sequence). CDR3 nucleotide sequence: TGTGCCAGCAGCCTTAGCGGGAGGGCCTTCGAAGAGACCCAGTACTTC. It codes for CASSLSGRAFEETQYF.

The J gene is TRBJ1-1, the V gene TRBV7-9, with D maybe TRBD1 (5 bases). The V gene lost 8 bases and the J gene lost 2 bases, with 15 bases spanning the gap. The CDR3 runs to 14 residues. Germline V CDR1 and CDR2: SEHNR, FQNEAQ (reference sequence). The CDR3, as DNA: TGTGCCAGCGTACAGATAGGGGCAAACACTGAAGCTTTCTTT. Protein: CASVQIGANTEAFF.

About this clone itself: Additional DNA sequences in this sample encode the identical CDR3. The J gene is TRBJ1-2, the V gene TRBV5-1; D might be TRBD1 (5 bases). V was clipped by 4 bases and J by 8 bases, with 12 bases between them. Germline values: CDR1 SGHRS, CDR2 YFSETQ. The CDR3 is made up of 12 amino acids. CDR3 sequence reads: CASSLERGGYTF. The DNA for the CDR3 is TGCGCCAGCAGCCTAGAAAGGGGCGGCTACACCTTC.

This clone was observed once. The genes are TRBV6-5 and TRBJ2-3; 13 bases map to TRBD2. CDR3 length equals 16 residues. Germline trimming cut 4 bases from V and 11 bases from J; bases unmatched to any gene: 12. Germline V gene data show CDR1 as MNHEY and CDR2 as SVGAGI. Here the CDR3 DNA reads TGTGCCAGCAGTTCGCCGGGACTAGCGGGGTCCCCGGGGCAGTATTTT. This codes for CASSSPGLAGSPGQYF.

The chain joins TRBV9 to TRBJ2-1, with D possibly matching TRBD2 (6 bases). The CDR3 is made up of 16 amino acids. Trimming stripped 0 bases from V and 6 bases from J, with 16 bases between. Germline V gives CDR1 SGDLS, CDR2 YYNGEE. CDR3 loop: CASSVGFGGDRNEQFF. Written as DNA, the CDR3 is TGTGCCAGCAGCGTAGGGTTTGGCGGGGATCGCAATGAGCAGTTCTTC.

The chain joins TRBV5-5 to TRBJ1-1, with TRBD1 as a possible D gene (6 bases). Trimming pared 3 bases from V and 1 base from J, leaving 13 bases between. Germline CDR1 SGHKS, CDR2 YYEKEE (reference sequence). The CDR3 is 15 residues long. CDR3 in DNA: TGTGCCAGCAGCTGGGGGCAGGGGCGGAACACTGAAGCTTTCTTT. It translates to CASSWGQGRNTEAFF.

This chain links TRBV10-1 with TRBJ1-2; no reliable D call. V lost 11 bases, J lost 11 bases, and 15 bases lay in between. Looked up from germline, CDR1 is WNHNN and CDR2 is SYGVQD (reference sequence). The CDR3 runs to 10 residues. The CDR3: CAGNVRGYTF. The DNA of the CDR3 is TGCGCCGGCAACGTTCGGGGATACACCTTC.

The chain combines TRBV7-9 with TRBJ2-7; 10 nucleotides agree with TRBD1. V shed 5 bases and J 2 bases; nucleotides not matched to a gene: 6. The CDR3 has 15 amino acids. Germline V gives CDR1 SEHNR, CDR2 FQNEAQ (reference sequence). CDR3 sequence reads: CASSPDRGLTYEQYF. CDR3 DNA: TGTGCCAGCAGCCCAGACAGGGGGCTGACCTACGAGCAGTACTTC.

This clone was detected only once. The rearrangement links TRBV28 to TRBJ1-1; no definite D call. CDR1 is MDHEN, CDR2 SYDVKM, per germline. V shed 3 bases and J shed 1 base, with 9 bases lying between them. The CDR3 runs 14 residues. This CDR3 reads CASSFMAQNTEAFF. In DNA, the CDR3 is TGTGCCAGCAGTTTTATGGCTCAGAACACTGAAGCTTTCTTT.

A single count supports this clone. The rearrangement links TRBV12-2 to TRBJ2-3; the DNA was not compared with TRBD2, the D call given in the table. TRBV12-2 is described as a pseudogene. This CDR3 contains 15 residues. The CDR3 spells CASRPGLAGGDTQYF. CDR3 bases: TGTGCAAGTCGGCCGGGACTAGCGGGGGGAGATACGCAGTATTTT.

This clone appeared once. V usage is TRBV9 and J usage is TRBJ2-7, with 13 bases that match TRBD2. CDR1 SGDLS and CDR2 YYNGEE come from the germline V gene. This CDR3 has 15 residues. Unmatched junction bases numbered 4, after V lost 2 bases and J lost 5 bases. As DNA, the CDR3 is TGTGCCAGCAGCGTTGGGACTAGCGGGATTCACGAGCAGTACTTC. Its protein is CASSVGTSGIHEQYF.

The chain uses TRBV30 and TRBJ1-3; 8 nucleotides match TRBD1. The ends lost 5 bases at V and 5 bases at J; junction bases unmatched: 8. Looked up from germline, CDR1 is GTSNPN and CDR2 is SVGIG (reference sequence). This CDR3 is 14 amino acids long. CDR3: CAWDAGQGRNTIYF. The CDR3 nucleotides are TGTGCCTGGGATGCAGGACAGGGACGAAACACCATATATTTT. The full variable domain, with the rest looked up from reference TRBV30 and TRBJ1-3, is SQTIHQWPATLVQPVGSPLSLECTVEGTSNPNLYWYRQAAGRGLQLLFYSVGIGQISSEVPQNLSASRPQDRQFILSSKKLLLSDSGFYLCAWDAGQGRNTIYFGEGSWLTVV.

The V gene is TRBV27, the J gene TRBJ2-3; perhaps TRBD2 as D (6 bases). The V gene's germline CDR1 is MNHEY and CDR2 SMNVEV (reference sequence). Trimming took off 3 bases at V and 6 bases at J, with 7 bases between the two ends. The CDR3 is 12 residues long. This chain's CDR3 is CASSFRGDTQYF. The CDR3 nucleotides are TGTGCCAGCAGTTTTCGGGGGGATACGCAGTATTTT.

The chain combines TRBV7-8 with TRBJ2-1; 7 positions match TRBD1. Trimming removed 5 bases from V and 9 bases from J; junction bases left unmatched: 13. Germline V gene data show CDR1 as SGHVS and CDR2 as FQNEAQ. The CDR3 totals 15 residues. The CDR3 region is CASSKDRVGRGEQFF. DNA for the CDR3: TGTGCCAGCAGCAAAGACAGGGTGGGCCGTGGTGAGCAGTTCTTC.

The chain couples TRBV19 to TRBJ1-1; D gene ambiguous. From germline, CDR1 is LNHDA and CDR2 SQIVND (reference sequence). V was clipped by 6 bases and J by 2 bases, with 10 bases between them. The length of the CDR3 is 13 residues. The CDR3, as DNA: TGTGCCAGTAGGCCAGCGTTCAACACTGAAGCTTTCTTT. Its translation: CASRPAFNTEAFF.

J is TRBJ2-2 and V is TRBV7-9; 9 positions agree with TRBD1. The CDR3 totals 17 residues. Germline trimming cut 3 bases from V and 3 bases from J; bases unmatched to any gene: 8. Germline assignment: CDR1 SEHNR and CDR2 FQNEAQ (reference sequence). CDR3 sequence: CASSFPGQGFDTGELFF. The CDR3 region has the DNA TGTGCCAGCAGCTTTCCGGGACAGGGTTTTGACACCGGGGAGCTGTTTTTT.